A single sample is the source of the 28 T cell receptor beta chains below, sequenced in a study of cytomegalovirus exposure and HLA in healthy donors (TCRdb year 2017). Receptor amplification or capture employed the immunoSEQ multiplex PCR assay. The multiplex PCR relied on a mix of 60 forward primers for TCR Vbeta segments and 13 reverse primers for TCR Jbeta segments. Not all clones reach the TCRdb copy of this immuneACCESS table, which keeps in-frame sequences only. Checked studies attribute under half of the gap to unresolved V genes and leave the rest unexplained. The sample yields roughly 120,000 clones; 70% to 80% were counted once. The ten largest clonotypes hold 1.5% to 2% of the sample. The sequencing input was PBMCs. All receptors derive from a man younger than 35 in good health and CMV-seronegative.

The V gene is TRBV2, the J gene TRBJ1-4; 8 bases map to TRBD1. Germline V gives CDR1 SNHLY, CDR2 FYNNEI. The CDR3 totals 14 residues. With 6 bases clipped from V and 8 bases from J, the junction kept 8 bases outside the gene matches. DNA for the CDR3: TGTGCCAGCAGGGCCATAAGACAGGGGGAAAAACTGTTTTTT. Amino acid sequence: CASRAIRQGEKLFF.

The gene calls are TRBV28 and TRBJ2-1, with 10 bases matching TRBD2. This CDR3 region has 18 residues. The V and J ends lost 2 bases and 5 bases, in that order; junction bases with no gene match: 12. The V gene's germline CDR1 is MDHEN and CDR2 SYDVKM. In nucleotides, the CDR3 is TGTGCCAGCAGTTTACGTCCCCGGACTAGCGGAAGGAACAATGAGCAGTTCTTC. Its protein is CASSLRPRTSGRNNEQFF.

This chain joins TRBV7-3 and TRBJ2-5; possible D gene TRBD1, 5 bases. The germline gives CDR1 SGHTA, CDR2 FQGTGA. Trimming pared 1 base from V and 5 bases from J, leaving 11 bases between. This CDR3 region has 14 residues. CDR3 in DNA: TGTGCCAGCAGCTTAATATCAGGGATGGAGACCCAGTACTTC. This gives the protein CASSLISGMETQYF.

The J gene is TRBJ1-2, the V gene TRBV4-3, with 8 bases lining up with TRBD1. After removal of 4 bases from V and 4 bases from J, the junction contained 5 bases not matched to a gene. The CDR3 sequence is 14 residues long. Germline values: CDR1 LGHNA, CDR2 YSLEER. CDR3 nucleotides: TGCGCCAGCAGCCTCGGACAGGGTCCCTATGGCTACACCTTC. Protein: CASSLGQGPYGYTF.

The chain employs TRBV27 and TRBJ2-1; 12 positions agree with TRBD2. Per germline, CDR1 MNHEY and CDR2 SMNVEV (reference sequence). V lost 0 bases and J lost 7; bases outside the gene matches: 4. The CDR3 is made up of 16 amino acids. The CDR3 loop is CASSLSLAGGWNEQFF. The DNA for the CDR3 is TGTGCCAGCAGTTTATCTCTAGCGGGAGGGTGGAATGAGCAGTTCTTC.

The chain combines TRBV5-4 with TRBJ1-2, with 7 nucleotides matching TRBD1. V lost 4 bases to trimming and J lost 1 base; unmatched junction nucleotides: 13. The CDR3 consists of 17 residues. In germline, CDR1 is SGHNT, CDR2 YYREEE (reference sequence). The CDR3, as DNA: TGTGCCAGCAGCCCGCATAAGGAGGGGGCGGATAACTATGGCTACACCTTC. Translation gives CASSPHKEGADNYGYTF. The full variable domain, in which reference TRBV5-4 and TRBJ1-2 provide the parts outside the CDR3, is ETGVTQSPTHLIKTRGQQVTLRCSSQSGHNTVSWYQQALGQGPQFIFQYYREEENGRGNFPPRFSGLQFPNYSSELNVNALELDDSALYLCASSPHKEGADNYGYTFGSGTRLTVV.

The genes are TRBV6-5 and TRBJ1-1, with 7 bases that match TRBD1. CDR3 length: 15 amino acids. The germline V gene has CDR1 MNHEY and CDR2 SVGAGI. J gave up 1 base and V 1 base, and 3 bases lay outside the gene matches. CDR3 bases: TGTGCCAGCAGTTACTTCGGGACAGCGAACACTGAAGCTTTCTTT. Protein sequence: CASSYFGTANTEAFF.

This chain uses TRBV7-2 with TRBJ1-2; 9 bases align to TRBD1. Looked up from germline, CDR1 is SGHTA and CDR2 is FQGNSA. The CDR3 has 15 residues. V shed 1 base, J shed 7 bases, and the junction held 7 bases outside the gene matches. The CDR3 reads CASSLGGTGMFGYTF. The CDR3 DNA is TGTGCCAGCAGCTTAGGGGGGACAGGGATGTTTGGCTACACCTTC.

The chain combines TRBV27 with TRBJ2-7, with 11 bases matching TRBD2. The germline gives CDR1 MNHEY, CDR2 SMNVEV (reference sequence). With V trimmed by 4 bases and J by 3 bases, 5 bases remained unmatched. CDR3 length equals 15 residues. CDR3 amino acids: CASSSPGLADYEQYF. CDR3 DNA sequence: TGTGCCAGCAGTTCTCCGGGACTAGCGGACTACGAGCAGTACTTC.

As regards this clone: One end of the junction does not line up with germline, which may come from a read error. The CDR3 reads CAGSVAGGARTGELFF. In DNA, the CDR3 is TGTGCCGGCAGCGTAGCAGGTGGGGCGCGAACCGGGGAGCTGTTTTTT. The rearrangement joins TRBV9 to TRBJ2-2, with TRBD1 as a possible D gene (5 bases). The CDR3 spans 16 residues. Per germline, CDR1 SGDLS and CDR2 YYNGEE.

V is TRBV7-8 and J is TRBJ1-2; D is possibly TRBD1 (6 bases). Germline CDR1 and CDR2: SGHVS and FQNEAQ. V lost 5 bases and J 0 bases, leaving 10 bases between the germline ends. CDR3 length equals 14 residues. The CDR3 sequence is CASSARGTNYGYTF. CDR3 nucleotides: TGTGCCAGCAGCGCCAGGGGAACTAACTATGGCTACACCTTC.

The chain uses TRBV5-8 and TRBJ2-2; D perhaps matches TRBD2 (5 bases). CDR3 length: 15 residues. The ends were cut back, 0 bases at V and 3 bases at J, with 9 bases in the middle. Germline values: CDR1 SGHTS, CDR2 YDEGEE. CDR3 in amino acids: CASSLALGDTGELFF. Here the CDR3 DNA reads TGTGCCAGCAGCTTGGCACTGGGAGACACCGGGGAGCTGTTTTTT.

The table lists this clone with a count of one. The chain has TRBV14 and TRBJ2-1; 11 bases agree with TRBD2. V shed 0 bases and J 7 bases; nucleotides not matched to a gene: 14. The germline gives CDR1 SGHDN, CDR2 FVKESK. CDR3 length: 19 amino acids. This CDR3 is CASSQEGGGGLAGLNEQFF. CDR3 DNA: TGTGCCAGCAGCCAAGAAGGGGGGGGCGGACTAGCGGGTTTGAATGAGCAGTTCTTC.

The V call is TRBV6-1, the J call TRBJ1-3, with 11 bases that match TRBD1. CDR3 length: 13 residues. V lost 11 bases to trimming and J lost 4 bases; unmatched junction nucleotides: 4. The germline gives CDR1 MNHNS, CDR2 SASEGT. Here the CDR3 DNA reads TGTGCCGGACAGGGGGCGGGGGGAAACACCATATATTTT. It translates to CAGQGAGGNTIYF.

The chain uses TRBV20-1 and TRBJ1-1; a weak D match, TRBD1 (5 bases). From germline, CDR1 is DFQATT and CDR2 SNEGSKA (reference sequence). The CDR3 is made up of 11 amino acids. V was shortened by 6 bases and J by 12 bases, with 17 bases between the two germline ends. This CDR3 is CSARFRQSPFF. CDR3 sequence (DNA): TGCAGTGCCAGATTTCGACAGAGCCCTTTCTTT.

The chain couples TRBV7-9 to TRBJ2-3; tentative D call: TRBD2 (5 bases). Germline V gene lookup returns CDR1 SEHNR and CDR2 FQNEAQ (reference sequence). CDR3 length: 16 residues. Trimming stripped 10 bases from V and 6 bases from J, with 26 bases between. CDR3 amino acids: CATMEERGNSYDTQYF. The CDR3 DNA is TGTGCCACCATGGAGGAACGTGGTAATTCCTATGATACGCAGTATTTT.

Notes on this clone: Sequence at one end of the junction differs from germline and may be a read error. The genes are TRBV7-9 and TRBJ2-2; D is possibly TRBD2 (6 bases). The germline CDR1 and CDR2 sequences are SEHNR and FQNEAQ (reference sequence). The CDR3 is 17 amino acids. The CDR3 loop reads CSSSSLGRLFNTGELFF. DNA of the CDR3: TGTTCCAGCAGCTCACTAGGGAGGCTTTTCAACACCGGGGAGCTGTTTTTT.

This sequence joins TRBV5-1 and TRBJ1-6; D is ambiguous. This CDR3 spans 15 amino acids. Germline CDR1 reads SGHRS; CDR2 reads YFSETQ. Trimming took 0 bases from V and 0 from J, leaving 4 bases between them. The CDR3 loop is CASSLGSSYNSPLHF. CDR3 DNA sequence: TGCGCCAGCAGCTTGGGGAGCTCCTATAATTCACCCCTCCACTTT.

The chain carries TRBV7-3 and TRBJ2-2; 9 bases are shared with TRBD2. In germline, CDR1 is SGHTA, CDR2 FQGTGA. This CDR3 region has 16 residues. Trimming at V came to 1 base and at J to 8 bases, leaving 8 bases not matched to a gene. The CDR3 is CASSLRGGRAGGELFF. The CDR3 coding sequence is TGTGCCAGCAGCTTAAGAGGCGGGAGGGCCGGAGGGGAGCTGTTTTTT.

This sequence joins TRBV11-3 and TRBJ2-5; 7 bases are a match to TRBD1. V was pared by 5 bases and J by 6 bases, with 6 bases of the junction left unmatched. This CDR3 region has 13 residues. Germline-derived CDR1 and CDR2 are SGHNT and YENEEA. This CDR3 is CASSPTGFQTQYF. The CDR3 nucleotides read TGTGCCAGCAGCCCGACAGGGTTTCAGACCCAGTACTTC.

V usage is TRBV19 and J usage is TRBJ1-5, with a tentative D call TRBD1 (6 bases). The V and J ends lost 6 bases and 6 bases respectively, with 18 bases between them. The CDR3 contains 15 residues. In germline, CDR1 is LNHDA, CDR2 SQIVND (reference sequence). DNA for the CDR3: TGTGCCAGTAGGCAAGGGGCAGGGGATGGTCAGCCCCAGCATTTT. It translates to CASRQGAGDGQPQHF.

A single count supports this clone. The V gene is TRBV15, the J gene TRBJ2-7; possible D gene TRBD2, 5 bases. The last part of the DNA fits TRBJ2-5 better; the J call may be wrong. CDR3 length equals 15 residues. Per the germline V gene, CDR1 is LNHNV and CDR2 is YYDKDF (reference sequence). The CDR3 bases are TGTGCCACCAGCAGAGATTTGGACTACCAAGAGACCCAGTACTTC. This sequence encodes CATSRDLDYQETQYF.

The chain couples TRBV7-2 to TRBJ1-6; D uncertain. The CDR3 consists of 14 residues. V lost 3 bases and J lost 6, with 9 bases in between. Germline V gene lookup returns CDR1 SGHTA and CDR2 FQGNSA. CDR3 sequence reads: CASSFGPLNSPLHF. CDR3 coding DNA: TGTGCCAGCAGCTTTGGCCCTCTTAATTCACCCCTCCACTTT.

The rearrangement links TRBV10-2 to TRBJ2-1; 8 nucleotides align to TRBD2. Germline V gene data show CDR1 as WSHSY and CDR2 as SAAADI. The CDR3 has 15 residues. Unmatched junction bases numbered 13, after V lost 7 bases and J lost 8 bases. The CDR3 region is CASTALAEKKDEQFF. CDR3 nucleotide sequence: TGCGCCAGCACGGCACTAGCGGAGAAAAAGGATGAGCAGTTCTTC.

CDR3 nucleotide sequence: TGTGCCAGCAGTTTCCGCATCATAACGGGGACTGAGGCCACCTACGAGCAGTACGTC. It encodes CASSFRIITGTEATYEQYV. The chain combines TRBV28 with TRBJ2-7; D perhaps matches TRBD2 (6 bases). Germline assignment: CDR1 MDHEN and CDR2 SYDVKM. V shed 3 bases and J shed 2 bases, with 26 bases lying between them. The CDR3 is made up of 19 amino acids.

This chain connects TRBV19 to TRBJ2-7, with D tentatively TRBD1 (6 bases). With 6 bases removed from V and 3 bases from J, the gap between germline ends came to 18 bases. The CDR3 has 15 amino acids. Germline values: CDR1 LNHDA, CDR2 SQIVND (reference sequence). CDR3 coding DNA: TGTGCCAGTAGCCCCCTTAGGGGACACCTCTACGAGCAGTACTTC. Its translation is CASSPLRGHLYEQYF.

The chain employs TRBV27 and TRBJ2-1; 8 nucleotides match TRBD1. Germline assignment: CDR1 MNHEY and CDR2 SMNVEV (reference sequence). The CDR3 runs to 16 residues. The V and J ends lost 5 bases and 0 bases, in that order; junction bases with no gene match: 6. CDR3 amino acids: CASSHGQGSSYNEQFF. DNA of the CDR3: TGTGCCAGCAGTCACGGACAGGGTTCCTCCTACAATGAGCAGTTCTTC.

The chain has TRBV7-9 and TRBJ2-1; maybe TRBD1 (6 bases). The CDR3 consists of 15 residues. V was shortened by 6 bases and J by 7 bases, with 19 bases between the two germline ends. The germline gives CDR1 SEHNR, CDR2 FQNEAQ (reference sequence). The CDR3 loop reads CASRAPSGTRNEQFF. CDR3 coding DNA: TGTGCCAGCAGGGCACCAAGTGGGACAAGGAATGAGCAGTTCTTC.